Below are 26 T cell receptor beta chains sequenced from a single sample in a study of OX40 agonist ivuxolimab in advanced cancers. TCRdb's table, derived via immunoSEQ multiplex PCR, lists solely in-frame clones and lacks some. The sample gives around 40,000 clones, more than 70% of which show up once; over 4.5% is in the top ten. This material consisted of CD4+ or CD8+ T cells sorted from blood, taken in a trial of the OX40 agonist ivuxolimab. The receptors come from an adult with an advanced solid tumor such as melanoma, head and neck, liver or kidney cancer.

The V gene is TRBV11-3, the J gene TRBJ2-2; TRBD2 matches 8 bases. The germline gives CDR1 SGHNT, CDR2 YENEEA. J gave up 4 bases and V 5 bases, and 6 bases lay outside the gene matches. The CDR3 spans 15 residues. The CDR3 sequence: CASSPTSVGTGELFF. Here the CDR3 DNA reads TGTGCCAGCAGCCCGACTAGCGTGGGCACCGGGGAGCTGTTTTTT.

The chain combines TRBV9 with TRBJ1-3, with D tentatively TRBD1 (5 bases). Germline V lookup: CDR1 SGDLS, CDR2 YYNGEE. The CDR3 is 15 residues long. Trimming stripped 4 bases from V and 1 base from J, with 12 bases between. CDR3 protein: CASSPQGGSGNTIYF. DNA of the CDR3: TGTGCCAGCAGCCCGCAGGGTGGTTCTGGAAACACCATATATTTT.

This clone was counted once. The chain carries TRBV15 and TRBJ1-1; D might be TRBD1 (5 bases). The CDR3 has 14 amino acids. Trimming removed 2 bases from V and 6 bases from J, with 13 bases in between. Germline-derived CDR1 and CDR2 are LNHNV and YYDKDF (reference sequence). CDR3 nucleotide sequence: TGTGCCACCAGCAGACCTAGGGGTATGGCTGAAGCTTTCTTT. Translated: CATSRPRGMAEAFF. Together with reference TRBV15 and TRBJ1-1, the CDR3 gives the full variable domain: DAMVIQNPRYQVTQFGKPVTLSCSQTLNHNVMYWYQQKSSQAPKLLFHYYDKDFNNEADTPDNFQSRRPNTSFCFLDIRSPGLGDTAMYLCATSRPRGMAEAFFGQGTRLTVV.

The V and J genes are TRBV9 and TRBJ2-5, with TRBD1 matching over 7 bases. Germline V CDR1 and CDR2: SGDLS, YYNGEE. After removal of 6 bases from V and 0 bases from J, the junction contained 5 bases not matched to a gene. The CDR3 has 14 amino acids. The CDR3 nucleotides are TGTGCCAGCAACAGACAGGGAGACCAAGAGACCCAGTACTTC. Its translation is CASNRQGDQETQYF.

This clone was counted a single time. The chain is built from TRBV5-1 and TRBJ2-1; no definite D call. V lost 3 bases and J 2 bases, leaving 12 bases between the germline ends. CDR3 length equals 15 residues. Germline CDR1 is SGHRS and CDR2 is YFSETQ. CDR3 amino acids: CASSSGQDPYNEQFF. CDR3 DNA sequence: TGCGCCAGCAGCTCCGGGCAGGACCCCTACAATGAGCAGTTCTTC.

The chain recombines TRBV5-4 with TRBJ2-3; D not certain. The germline V and J ends were trimmed by 1 base and 7 bases, with 7 bases remaining between them. CDR1 is SGHNT and CDR2 is YYREEE in the germline V gene (reference sequence). The CDR3 runs to 12 residues. CDR3 nucleotide sequence: TGTGCCAGCAGCTTGTATCTGAATACGCAGTATTTT. Its translation is CASSLYLNTQYF.

This chain links TRBV14 with TRBJ1-1; maybe TRBD1 (6 bases). The germline V gene encodes CDR1 SGHDN and CDR2 FVKESK. The CDR3 is 16 residues long. V lost 1 base, J lost 6 bases, and 18 bases lay in between. CDR3 sequence reads: CASSQVTRGPWAEAFF. CDR3 in DNA: TGTGCCAGCAGCCAAGTCACCCGGGGGCCGTGGGCTGAAGCTTTCTTT.

The J gene is TRBJ1-2, the V gene TRBV29-1, with D possibly being TRBD1 (5 bases). Trimming took off 4 bases at V and 4 bases at J, with 16 bases between the two ends. CDR3 length equals 14 residues. Germline CDR1 is SQVTM and CDR2 is ANQGSEA. DNA for the CDR3: TGCAGCGTTGTGGGACTGGGACGGGCCTATGGCTACACCTTC. Its translation: CSVVGLGRAYGYTF.

For the CDR3, the DNA is TGTGCCAGCAGTCTCTTCGGACAGGGGGCGGTGGCTTTCTTT. Translated: CASSLFGQGAVAFF. The J gene is TRBJ1-1, the V gene TRBV28, with 11 bases matching TRBD1. This CDR3 has 14 residues. The V and J ends lost 5 bases and 11 bases, in that order; junction bases with no gene match: 10. CDR1 MDHEN and CDR2 SYDVKM come from the germline V gene. The complete variable domain, with remaining parts taken from reference TRBV28 and TRBJ1-1, reads DVKVTQSSRYLVKRTGEKVFLECVQDMDHENMFWYRQDPGLGLRLIYFSYDVKMKEKGDIPEGYSVSREKKERFSLILESASTNQTSMYLCASSLFGQGAVAFFGQGTRLTVV.

The chain has TRBV18 and TRBJ1-5; D is unclear. CDR1 KGHSH and CDR2 LQKENI come from the germline V gene. Trimming cost V 0 bases and J 0 bases, with 9 bases left between them. This CDR3 has 16 amino acids. The CDR3 DNA sequence: TGTGCCAGCTCACCACCGGGCTGGGATAGCAATCAGCCCCAGCATTTT. It specifies CASSPPGWDSNQPQHF.

This clone was seen a single time. The germline gene is not matched at one end of the junction; a read error may be the cause. This rearrangement joins TRBV27 to TRBJ1-1; no clear D. The germline gives CDR1 MNHEY, CDR2 SMNVEV (reference sequence). This CDR3 spans 12 amino acids. The CDR3 here is CASSRRNAEAFF. For the CDR3, the DNA is TGTGCCAGCAGTAGACGGAACGCTGAAGCTTTCTTT.

In this sample, this clone turned up once. The genes are TRBV6-6 and TRBJ1-2; 9 positions match TRBD1. J lost 3 bases, V lost 5 bases, and 7 bases had no gene match. Germline CDR1 is MNHNY and CDR2 is SVGAGI (reference sequence). This CDR3 region has 15 residues. The chain's CDR3 is CASSPRRTGDYGYTF. The CDR3, as DNA: TGTGCCAGCAGTCCTCGAAGGACAGGGGACTATGGCTACACCTTC.

This clone has only a few counts. The chain links TRBV28 to TRBJ1-5; 7 positions agree with TRBD1. Germline CDR1 is MDHEN and CDR2 is SYDVKM. The CDR3 extends over 15 amino acids. V shed 6 bases, J shed 0 bases, and the junction held 5 bases outside the gene matches. This CDR3 is CASRFGTASNQPQHF. CDR3 DNA sequence: TGTGCCAGCAGGTTCGGGACAGCTAGCAATCAGCCCCAGCATTTT.

For this clone: The sample has other DNA sequences that encode this CDR3 too. The gene calls are TRBV4-2 and TRBJ1-4; D is uncertain. The length of the CDR3 is 15 residues. The V end lost 1 base, the J end lost 5 bases, and 11 bases lay between the germline ends. Germline V CDR1 and CDR2: LGHNA, YNFKEQ. CDR3 bases: TGTGCCAGCAGCCAAGTAGGTACGGCGAATGAAAAACTGTTTTTT. Its protein product is CASSQVGTANEKLFF.

The chain joins TRBV7-3 to TRBJ2-1; TRBD1 agrees at 10 bases. With V trimmed by 5 bases and J by 9 bases, 22 bases remained unmatched. Germline-derived CDR1 and CDR2 are SGHTA and FQGTGA. There are 19 residues in the CDR3. This CDR3 reads CASSPTGTGVTQGRVEQFF. In DNA form, the CDR3 reads TGTGCCAGCAGCCCAACGGGGACAGGGGTAACTCAGGGGCGGGTTGAGCAGTTCTTC.

The chain uses TRBV7-9 and TRBJ2-5, with D uncertain. V was shortened by 5 bases and J by 5 bases, with 21 bases between the two germline ends. The CDR3 has 16 residues. In germline, CDR1 is SEHNR, CDR2 FQNEAQ (reference sequence). CDR3 sequence: CASSLGAALGRETQYF. The CDR3 nucleotides read TGTGCCAGCAGCCTCGGTGCGGCCCTAGGTCGGGAGACCCAGTACTTC.

The V and J genes are TRBV27 and TRBJ1-1; D unresolved. V shed 5 bases and J shed 5 bases, with 12 bases lying between them. From germline, CDR1 is MNHEY and CDR2 SMNVEV (reference sequence). This CDR3 has 13 amino acids. The CDR3 protein is CASSREGTTEAFF. As DNA, the CDR3 is TGTGCCAGCAGTCGGGAGGGTACGACTGAAGCTTTCTTT.

V is TRBV11-3 and J is TRBJ2-7; TRBD1 is a possible D gene (7 bases). V dropped 4 bases and J dropped 6 bases, with 25 bases sitting between them. From germline, CDR1 is SGHNT and CDR2 YENEEA. The CDR3 covers 17 residues. CDR3 in DNA: TGTGCCAGCAGCTACAGGGGTTTCGTGGGGGGCCCGGGCGAGCAGTACTTC. The encoded protein is CASSYRGFVGGPGEQYF.

The rearrangement links TRBV7-2 to TRBJ1-3; possibly TRBD1 for D (6 bases). The germline V gene has CDR1 SGHTA and CDR2 FQGNSA. This CDR3 comprises 18 residues. V was shortened by 5 bases and J by 4 bases, with 24 bases between the two germline ends. This chain's CDR3 is CASSPDGDRTGKGNTIYF. Written as DNA, the CDR3 is TGTGCCAGCAGCCCTGACGGGGACCGTACAGGGAAAGGAAACACCATATATTTT.

This clone was detected only a few times. The chain recombines TRBV29-1 with TRBJ1-2; maybe TRBD1 (6 bases). V was cut by 4 bases and J by 8 bases, with 20 bases left in between. CDR1 and CDR2 (germline): SQVTM, ANQGSEA. The CDR3 is 14 residues long. CDR3 bases: TGCAGCGTTGGCCCCCTAAAGGACAGAGGAGGCTACACCTTC. Protein: CSVGPLKDRGGYTF.

The chain carries TRBV6-5 and TRBJ1-4; TRBD1 might be the D (6 bases). The CDR3 contains 15 residues. V lost 5 bases, J lost 3 bases, and 13 bases lay in between. The V gene's germline CDR1 is MNHEY and CDR2 SVGAGI. In DNA, the CDR3 is TGTGCCAGCAGTCCCAACAGGGCCTCTAATGAAAAACTGTTTTTT. As protein: CASSPNRASNEKLFF.

About this clone: This same CDR3 is encoded by further DNA sequences in the sample. The V gene is TRBV4-2, the J gene TRBJ1-4; D not resolved. With 1 base removed from V and 5 bases from J, the gap between germline ends came to 11 bases. CDR1 and CDR2 from the germline V gene are LGHNA and YNFKEQ. This CDR3 region has 15 residues. The CDR3 region is CASSQVGTANEKLFF. CDR3 in DNA: TGTGCCAGCAGCCAAGTTGGTACGGCGAATGAAAAACTGTTTTTT.

This chain connects TRBV19 to TRBJ2-5; no definite D call. Trimming stripped 2 bases from V and 5 bases from J, with 6 bases between. Per the germline V gene, CDR1 is LNHDA and CDR2 is SQIVND (reference sequence). CDR3 length: 12 residues. The CDR3 spells CASSIMGETQYF. The CDR3 DNA sequence: TGTGCCAGTAGTATAATGGGTGAGACCCAGTACTTC.

This clone was detected once. The chain couples TRBV5-5 to TRBJ2-7, with TRBD2 matching over 14 bases. The trim removed 4 bases at V and 2 bases at J, leaving 14 bases unmatched. The CDR3 loop spans 19 amino acids. CDR1 and CDR2 from the germline V gene are SGHKS and YYEKEE (reference sequence). CDR3 loop: CASSQDRLAGGAWAYEQYF. Written as DNA, the CDR3 is TGTGCCAGCAGCCAAGACCGACTAGCGGGAGGGGCGTGGGCCTACGAGCAGTACTTC. The whole variable domain, remainder taken from reference TRBV5-5 and TRBJ2-7, is DAGVTQSPTHLIKTRGQQVTLRCSPISGHKSVSWYQQVLGQGPQFIFQYYEKEERGRGNFPDRFSARQFPNYSSELNVNALLLGDSALYLCASSQDRLAGGAWAYEQYFGPGTRLTVT.

This clone has just a few counts. The gene calls are TRBV6-1 and TRBJ2-7; possibly TRBD2 for D (6 bases). Trimming cost V 6 bases and J 1 base, with 13 bases left between them. Germline V lookup: CDR1 MNHNS, CDR2 SASEGT. The CDR3 is made up of 14 amino acids. CDR3 sequence (DNA): TGTGCCAGCAGCCTTATCGGGGGATCCTACGAGCAGTACTTC. Its translation is CASSLIGGSYEQYF.

CDR3: CASSLDSEAGGYTF. The CDR3 DNA reads TGTGCCAGCAGCTTAGATTCGGAGGCAGGAGGCTACACCTTC. V and J are TRBV11-1 and TRBJ1-2; D remains ambiguous. V lost 1 base, J lost 8 bases, and 14 bases lay in between. CDR3 length: 14 residues. The V gene's germline CDR1 is SGHAT and CDR2 FQDESV (reference sequence). The complete variable domain, with remaining parts taken from reference TRBV11-1 and TRBJ1-2, reads EAEVAQSPRYKITEKSQAVAFWCDPISGHATLYWYRQILGQGPELLVQFQDESVVDDSQLPKDRFSAERLKGVDSTLKIQPAELGDSAMYLCASSLDSEAGGYTFGSGTRLTVV.